A selection of T cell receptor beta chains follows, all from one sample in a study of T cells in Graves' hyperthyroidism and ophthalmopathy. In TCRdb, the multiplex PCR reads were re-called with MiXCR into one record per CDR3 protein. The top ten hold 15% to 20% of the sample, which has approximately 610,000 distinct CDR3 sequences, roughly a sixth seen once. The sample consisted of blood. The receptors were gathered from a woman aged 18-29 years with Graves' hyperthyroidism. Both conserved end residues are part of each CDR3. Each record gives: clone size, J gene, D gene, V gene, CDR3 DNA, CDR3 protein. D genes are given only for firm matches. A row's size may be missing; if present it is once, few, many or a size class.

>.|TRBJ2-4|TRBD1|TRBV11-2
TGTGCCAGCAGCAACGACAGGGGCCAAGTGGGCATTCAGTACTTC
CASSNDRGQVGIQYF
>.|TRBJ2-1|.|TRBV20-1
TGCAGTGCTCGAGGGGGGTCTGAGCAGCTCTTC
CSARGGSEQLF
>few|TRBJ2-7|TRBD2|TRBV24-1
TGTGCCGCCGAGAAAGCGGGAGATCCTGTCGAGCAGTACTTC
CAAEKAGDPVEQYF
>.|TRBJ2-5|TRBD1|TRBV7-2
TGTGCCAGCAGGGACAGGGGCACCTCTTACCAGTACTTC
CASRDRGTSYQYF
>many|TRBJ1-5|.|TRBV12-3/TRBV12-4
TGTGCCAGCTCTCTTTACATGGGCAGGGCTGGTCAGCCCCAGCATTTT
CASSLYMGRAGQPQHF
>few|TRBJ1-3|.|TRBV4-1
TGCGCCAGCAGCCGATATGTAGGACAAATTGGAAACACCATATATTTT
CASSRYVGQIGNTIYF
>few|TRBJ2-2|TRBD1|TRBV12-3/TRBV12-4
TGTGCCAGCAGTCTTCGGACAGGAGCACTCGCGAACACCGGGGAGCTGTTTTTT
CASSLRTGALANTGELFF
>few|TRBJ2-2|TRBD1|TRBV2
TGTGCCAGCGCCCGGGACAGGGTCACCGGGGAGCTGTTTTTT
CASARDRVTGELFF
>many|TRBJ1-2|.|TRBV7-6
TGTGCCAGCAGCTCAGTTATAGGTGCGCAGATACCTAACTATGGCTACACCTTC
CASSSVIGAQIPNYGYTF
>few|TRBJ2-2|.|TRBV24-1
TGTGCCACCAGTGACCCCGGGACAACCACCGGGGAGCTGTTTTTT
CATSDPGTTTGELFF
>.|TRBJ2-7|TRBD1|TRBV19
TGTGCCAGTAGTGGGGACAGGGTCCCCGGCGGGGAAAACTACGAGCAGTACTTC
CASSGDRVPGGENYEQYF
>few|TRBJ1-2|.|TRBV4-1
TGCGCCAGCAGCCACCCCTCGGCGATATATGGCTACACCTTC
CASSHPSAIYGYTF
>few|TRBJ2-2|TRBD2|TRBV18
TGTGCCAGCTCCCCGACTAGCGGGGACACCGGGGAGCTGTTTTTT
CASSPTSGDTGELFF
>many|TRBJ2-7|TRBD1|TRBV12-3/TRBV12-4
TGTGCCAGCGCGCAACAGGGGACGCTTTCCGAGCAGTACTTC
CASAQQGTLSEQYF
>few|TRBJ2-3|.|TRBV30
TGTGCCTGGAGTGTACGAATCACTAGCACAGATACGCAGTATTTT
CAWSVRITSTDTQYF
>many|TRBJ1-2|.|TRBV5-1
TGCGCCAGCAGCCGGGACATTTCTAACTATGGCTACACCTTC
CASSRDISNYGYTF
>many|TRBJ2-7|.|TRBV7-9
TGTGCCAGCAGCTTATATGACGAGCAGTACTTC
CASSLYDEQYF
>few|TRBJ2-3|.|TRBV28
TGTGCCAGCAGTGAAGATACGCAGTATTTT
CASSEDTQYF
>.|TRBJ2-5|TRBD1|TRBV4-2
TGTGCCAGCAGCCAGCTACCCGGGACAGGGCGACAAGAGACCCAGTACTTC
CASSQLPGTGRQETQYF
>many|TRBJ2-7|.|TRBV11-3
TGTGCCAGCAGCTTCTCCCGGCACTCCTACGAGCAGTACTTC
CASSFSRHSYEQYF
>many|TRBJ1-2|TRBD1|TRBV6-1
TGTGCCAGCAGTGGAAGGGCGGGACAGGGGGCGAGAAGCTACACCTTC
CASSGRAGQGARSYTF
>few|TRBJ2-7|TRBD2|TRBV19
TGTGCCAGTAAGTTGTCTAGCGGGAGTCAGTACGAGCAGTACTTC
CASKLSSGSQYEQYF
>many|TRBJ2-1|TRBD2|TRBV28
TGTGCCAGCAGCAAACTAGCGGGAGGTTACAATGAGCAGTTCTTC
CASSKLAGGYNEQFF
>many|TRBJ2-7|.|TRBV7-8
TGTGCCAGCAGCTTAGCCTCTTCGACAGGTAACTACGAGCAGTACTTC
CASSLASSTGNYEQYF
>few|TRBJ1-5|.|TRBV27
TGTGCCAGCAGTTTACGCCCACCCGGGAGCAATCAGCCCCAGCATTTT
CASSLRPPGSNQPQHF
>few|TRBJ2-2|.|TRBV20-1
TGCAGTGCCAGGACTCCCCTATCCGTCACCGGGGAGCTGTTTTTT
CSARTPLSVTGELFF
>.|TRBJ1-4|.|TRBV20-1
TGCAGTGCTAGTGGGGCAGGGAAAAATGAAAAACTGTTTTTT
CSASGAGKNEKLFF
>few|TRBJ2-7|.|TRBV7-9
TGTGCCAGCAGCTTAGAGCTGTTCTACGAGCAGTACTTC
CASSLELFYEQYF